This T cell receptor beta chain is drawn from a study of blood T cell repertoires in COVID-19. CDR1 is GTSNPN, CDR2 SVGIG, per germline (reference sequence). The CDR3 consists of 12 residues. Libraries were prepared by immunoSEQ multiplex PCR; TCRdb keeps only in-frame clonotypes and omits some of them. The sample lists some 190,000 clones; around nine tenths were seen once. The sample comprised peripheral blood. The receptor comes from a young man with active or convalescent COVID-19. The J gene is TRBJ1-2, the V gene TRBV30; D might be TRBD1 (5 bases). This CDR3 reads CGRQGDNYGYTF. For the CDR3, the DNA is TGTGGACGGCAGGGTGATAACTATGGCTACACCTTC.